One and the same sample provided the 30 T cell receptor beta chains below, sequenced in a study of T-cell reconstitution after alpha-beta-depleted transplantation in children. Unique molecular identifiers were used in preparing the TCRbeta library. TCRdb redid the calling of the PCR reads with MiXCR, one entry per CDR3 protein. The sample lists approximately 230,000 distinct CDR3 sequences; more than 20% were seen once. The sample was PBMCs, mostly from graft donor cells, taken 360 days after TCRalphabeta/CD19-depleted stem cell transplant. The receptors shown here come from a female patient between 2 and 15 years old who had a stem cell transplant for congenital amegakaryocytic thrombocytopenia, so the T cells may come from the graft donor.

This clonotype was detected only a few times. The rearrangement links TRBV20-1 to TRBJ2-7; 8 nucleotides match TRBD1. With 3 bases clipped from V and 2 bases from J, the junction kept 6 bases outside the gene matches. This CDR3 region has 14 residues. The V gene's germline CDR1 is DFQATT and CDR2 SNEGSKA (reference sequence). CDR3 nucleotides: TGCAGTGCTAGCAATTACAGGGGGGCCTACGAGCAGTACTTC. Its translation is CSASNYRGAYEQYF.

The gene calls are TRBV2 and TRBJ1-5; 8 bases match TRBD1. The germline gives CDR1 SNHLY, CDR2 FYNNEI. V lost 6 bases and J lost 8; bases outside the gene matches: 9. The CDR3 contains 14 residues. Written as DNA, the CDR3 is TGTGCCAGCAGCCTGACAGGGGCCGGGAAGCCCCAGCATTTT. Amino acids: CASSLTGAGKPQHF.

The genes are TRBV6-1 and TRBJ2-7; weak D call: TRBD2 (6 bases). Deletions cut 8 bases from V and 4 bases from J, with 12 bases between. Germline assignment: CDR1 MNHNS and CDR2 SASEGT. The CDR3 loop spans 12 amino acids. CDR3 nucleotide sequence: TGTGCCAGCGGGGGGACCAGTTACGAGCAGTACTTC. The encoded protein is CASGGTSYEQYF.

The rearrangement joins TRBV29-1 to TRBJ2-5, with 7 bases identical to TRBD1. This CDR3 spans 13 amino acids. Unmatched junction bases numbered 6, after V lost 4 bases and J lost 4 bases. CDR1 and CDR2 from the germline V gene are SQVTM and ANQGSEA. Here the CDR3 reads CSVGEGGPETQYF. The CDR3 bases are TGCAGCGTTGGAGAAGGGGGCCCAGAGACCCAGTACTTC.

The table lists this clonotype with a few counts. The chain carries TRBV29-1 and TRBJ2-2, with 7 bases identical to TRBD2. V shed 6 bases, J shed 0 bases, and the junction held 13 bases outside the gene matches. The CDR3 loop spans 17 amino acids. The germline V gene has CDR1 SQVTM and CDR2 ANQGSEA. CDR3 protein: CSVEVRSGKANTGELFF. CDR3 DNA sequence: TGCAGCGTCGAGGTGCGAAGCGGGAAAGCGAACACCGGGGAGCTGTTTTTT.

This clonotype was detected a few times. J is TRBJ2-3 and V is TRBV7-2, with 7 bases identical to TRBD1. CDR3 length: 15 amino acids. Germline trimming cut 1 base from V and 5 bases from J; bases unmatched to any gene: 6. CDR1 is SGHTA, CDR2 FQGNSA, per germline. CDR3: CASSLVGTVGDTQYF. CDR3 DNA sequence: TGTGCCAGCAGCTTAGTGGGGACAGTCGGAGATACGCAGTATTTT.

The chain is built from TRBV29-1 and TRBJ2-2; D is uncertain. V lost 7 bases to trimming and J lost 3 bases, with 9 bases between them. The CDR3 consists of 12 residues. Germline CDR1 and CDR2: SQVTM and ANQGSEA. The CDR3 reads CSARQHTGELFF. Here the CDR3 DNA reads TGCAGCGCCCGACAACACACCGGGGAGCTGTTTTTT.

The chain combines TRBV28 with TRBJ1-1; 7 positions agree with TRBD1. CDR3 length equals 14 residues. CDR1 is MDHEN, CDR2 SYDVKM, per germline. With 3 bases clipped from V and 4 bases from J, the junction kept 5 bases outside the gene matches. The CDR3 nucleotides read TGTGCCAGCAGTTTCCCGGGACAGACCACTGAAGCTTTCTTT. Translated: CASSFPGQTTEAFF.

This clonotype was picked up a small number of times. Here the CDR3 omits its conserved ending phenylalanine or tryptophan, so a read error is the likely source. CDR3 sequence: CSAREGPGLTYEQYS. Written as DNA, the CDR3 is TGCAGTGCTAGAGAAGGCCCGGGCCTTACCTACGAGCAGTACTCC. The chain combines TRBV20-1 with TRBJ2-7; D call uncertain. V was trimmed by 0 bases and J by 2 bases, leaving 14 bases between them. The CDR3 totals 15 residues. Per germline, CDR1 DFQATT and CDR2 SNEGSKA (reference sequence).

The chain employs TRBV20-1 and TRBJ2-3; TRBD2 matches 9 bases. The ends lost 0 bases at V and 3 bases at J; junction bases unmatched: 7. The germline CDR1 and CDR2 sequences are DFQATT and SNEGSKA (reference sequence). CDR3 length equals 16 residues. The CDR3 spells CSARDRSGRWTDTQYF. CDR3 nucleotide sequence: TGCAGTGCTAGAGACCGTAGCGGGAGATGGACAGATACGCAGTATTTT.

The chain is built from TRBV7-2 and TRBJ2-5; no clear D gene. V gave up 8 bases and J gave up 1 base, with 20 bases separating them. Germline V gene data show CDR1 as SGHTA and CDR2 as FQGNSA. The CDR3 extends over 16 amino acids. CDR3 bases: TGTGCCAGCCGCCGGAGTGACTCATCTTTCCAAGAGACCCAGTACTTC. The encoded protein is CASRRSDSSFQETQYF.

The chain combines TRBV27 with TRBJ1-5; the D gene is possibly TRBD1 (5 bases). Germline values: CDR1 MNHEY, CDR2 SMNVEV (reference sequence). V was clipped by 6 bases and J by 11 bases, with 23 bases between them. The CDR3 is 15 residues long. The CDR3 reads CASSIYRGAEGAQHF. The DNA of the CDR3 is TGTGCCAGCAGCATTTATAGGGGTGCGGAGGGAGCCCAGCATTTT.

This clonotype was detected ten times or more. The CDR3 sequence is CIGLRTEAFF. Here the CDR3 DNA reads TGCATCGGTCTTCGGACTGAAGCTTTCTTT. The chain employs TRBV20-1 and TRBJ1-1; unclear D gene. The CDR3 is 10 amino acids. The germline gives CDR1 DFQATT, CDR2 SNEGSKA (reference sequence).

This clonotype showed up just a few times. The CDR3 coding sequence is TGCGCCAGCAGCCTCGGGGACCGGGATCAAGAGACCCAGTACTTC. The encoded protein is CASSLGDRDQETQYF. The J gene is TRBJ2-5, the V gene TRBV4-1; the D call may be TRBD1 or TRBD2 (5 bases each). The CDR3 spans 15 residues. V lost 4 bases and J 2 bases, leaving 14 bases between the germline ends. Germline V gives CDR1 MGHRA, CDR2 YSYEKL.

This clonotype has only a few counts. The chain joins TRBV6-5 to TRBJ2-3; 8 bases line up with TRBD2. In germline, CDR1 is MNHEY, CDR2 SVGAGI. With V trimmed by 0 bases and J by 3 bases, 14 bases remained unmatched. This CDR3 comprises 19 residues. The CDR3 protein is CASSYSASGGWVGTDTQYF. CDR3 sequence (DNA): TGTGCCAGCAGTTACTCGGCCAGCGGGGGCTGGGTTGGGACAGATACGCAGTATTTT.

The V and J genes are TRBV11-1 and TRBJ2-3, with D perhaps assigned TRBD1 or TRBD2 (5 bases each). The CDR3 is 18 amino acids. CDR1 SGHAT and CDR2 FQDESV come from the germline V gene (reference sequence). Trimming removed 1 base at V and 5 bases at J, with 22 bases between. CDR3 sequence (DNA): TGTGCCAGCAGCTTAGTTTACCTAGCAGGGATCGCAGGAGATACGCAGTATTTT. Protein: CASSLVYLAGIAGDTQYF.

This clonotype was recorded a few times. The chain is built from TRBV10-3 and TRBJ1-1; D is unclear. Germline CDR1 and CDR2: ENHRY and SYGVKD. This CDR3 comprises 14 residues. Trimming stripped 6 bases from V and 11 bases from J, with 22 bases between. The CDR3 loop is CAISPSEVWGGAFF. Here the CDR3 DNA reads TGTGCCATCAGCCCGAGTGAGGTGTGGGGAGGGGCTTTCTTT.

This clonotype was counted between two and nine times. V is TRBV25-1 and J is TRBJ1-1; no definite D call. The V end was cut by 3 bases, the J end by 2 bases, with 10 bases between. The CDR3 has 14 amino acids. CDR1 and CDR2 from the germline V gene are MGHDK and SYGVNS. The CDR3 reads CASSDRRRNTEAFF. CDR3 coding DNA: TGTGCCAGCAGTGATCGAAGAAGAAACACTGAAGCTTTCTTT.

This clonotype was counted only a few times. The rearrangement joins TRBV4-1 to TRBJ2-3; 7 positions agree with TRBD2. Germline assignment: CDR1 MGHRA and CDR2 YSYEKL. The length of the CDR3 is 16 residues. Losses at the gene ends were 4 bases for V and 4 bases for J; bases not matched to a gene: 11. CDR3 sequence: CASSPWTSSNSDTQYF. CDR3 nucleotides: TGCGCCAGCAGCCCATGGACTAGTAGTAATTCAGATACGCAGTATTTT.

J is TRBJ2-1 and V is TRBV3-1; 7 bases match TRBD2. V trimming: 1 base; J trimming: 2 bases; junction bases outside the gene matches: 2. From germline, CDR1 is LGHDT and CDR2 YNNKEL (reference sequence). The CDR3 length is 15 residues. CDR3 protein: CASSQASGPYNEQFF. The CDR3 coding sequence is TGTGCCAGCAGCCAAGCTAGCGGCCCCTACAATGAGCAGTTCTTC.

This clonotype was seen a handful of times. The CDR3 is CASSLLFVGFTTNSPLHF. As DNA, the CDR3 is TGTGCCAGCAGTTTATTATTTGTCGGTTTCACAACGAATTCACCCCTCCACTTT. The chain uses TRBV28 and TRBJ1-6; D gene uncertain. The germline V and J ends were trimmed by 1 base and 7 bases, with 20 bases remaining between them. There are 18 residues in the CDR3. CDR1 is MDHEN, CDR2 SYDVKM, per germline.

J is TRBJ2-7 and V is TRBV5-1; 11 nucleotides line up with TRBD1. CDR3 length equals 16 residues. Germline CDR1 and CDR2: SGHRS and YFSETQ. The J segment lost 5 bases and the V segment lost 0 bases, leaving 7 bases of the junction unmatched. The CDR3: CASSLVRGQGEDEQYF. CDR3 coding DNA: TGCGCCAGCAGCTTGGTTAGGGGACAGGGGGAAGACGAGCAGTACTTC. Complete variable domain (other parts from reference TRBV5-1 and TRBJ2-7): KAGVTQTPRYLIKTRGQQVTLSCSPISGHRSVSWYQQTPGQGLQFLFEYFSETQRNKGNFPGRFSGRQFSNSRSEMNVSTLELGDSALYLCASSLVRGQGEDEQYFGPGTRLTVT.

The table lists this clonotype with a few counts. The chain carries TRBV6-2 or TRBV6-3 and TRBJ1-1; maybe TRBD1 (5 bases). In germline, CDR1 is MNHEY, CDR2 SVGEGT. CDR3 length: 15 amino acids. Trimming took 2 bases from V and 1 from J, leaving 11 bases between them. The CDR3 is CASSYPQGENTEAFF. The CDR3 DNA sequence: TGTGCCAGCAGTTACCCTCAGGGTGAGAACACTGAAGCTTTCTTT.

The CDR3 DNA is TGTGCCTCCCGGCCTCGCGGGGGAGGTAGCTCCTATAATTCACCCCTCCACTTT. Protein product: CASRPRGGGSSYNSPLHF. V and J are TRBV30 and TRBJ1-6, with D possibly being TRBD1 (5 bases). Trimming took 7 bases from V and 0 from J, leaving 22 bases between them. Germline CDR1 and CDR2: GTSNPN and SVGIG (reference sequence). CDR3 length equals 18 residues.

The chain joins TRBV25-1 to TRBJ1-4; 7 bases agree with TRBD1. Trimming at V came to 6 bases and at J to 10 bases, leaving 11 bases not matched to a gene. This CDR3 contains 14 residues. Germline assignment: CDR1 MGHDK and CDR2 SYGVNS. This chain's CDR3 is CASSHRGIVGKLFF. CDR3 DNA sequence: TGTGCCAGCAGCCACAGGGGTATAGTGGGAAAACTGTTTTTT.

The CDR3 sequence is CASSQQGNYQPQHF. In DNA form, the CDR3 reads TGTGCCAGCAGTCAACAGGGGAACTATCAGCCCCAGCATTTT. The chain recombines TRBV27 with TRBJ1-5; 7 bases are a match to TRBD1. Unmatched junction bases numbered 6, after V lost 5 bases and J lost 5 bases. The CDR3 extends over 14 amino acids. Germline V gives CDR1 MNHEY, CDR2 SMNVEV (reference sequence).

This clonotype has just one count. J is TRBJ2-7 and V is TRBV5-1; D is ambiguous. V shed 0 bases and J shed 7 bases, with 11 bases lying between them. CDR1 is SGHRS and CDR2 is YFSETQ in the germline V gene. This CDR3 is built from 13 residues. CDR3 loop: CASSLVPLREQYF. CDR3 sequence (DNA): TGCGCCAGCAGCTTGGTTCCTCTCAGGGAGCAGTACTTC.

The chain links TRBV28 to TRBJ2-1; TRBD2 agrees at 9 bases. CDR3 length: 16 amino acids. From germline, CDR1 is MDHEN and CDR2 SYDVKM. Trimming at V came to 7 bases and at J to 0 bases, leaving 7 bases not matched to a gene. This CDR3 reads CASTRAGGRSYNEQFF. CDR3 coding DNA: TGTGCCAGCACGCGAGCGGGGGGCCGCTCCTACAATGAGCAGTTCTTC.

The chain recombines TRBV7-3 with TRBJ2-5, with 14 bases lining up with TRBD2. Germline V gene data show CDR1 as SGHTA and CDR2 as FQGTGA. The CDR3 spans 16 residues. After removal of 5 bases from V and 3 bases from J, the junction contained 5 bases not matched to a gene. CDR3 in amino acids: CASSPGLAGDKETQYF. The CDR3 bases are TGTGCCAGCAGCCCGGGACTAGCGGGAGATAAAGAGACCCAGTACTTC.

The sample holds a few counts of this clonotype. The genes are TRBV12-3 or TRBV12-4 and TRBJ2-3; TRBD1 might be the D (6 bases). Trimming cost V 8 bases and J 3 bases, with 9 bases left between them. This CDR3 region has 12 residues. The CDR3 loop is CASGQGTDTQYF. For the CDR3, the DNA is TGTGCCAGCGGGCAGGGGACAGATACGCAGTATTTT.